The text below deals with one TCR beta chain. It lacks a known antigen. Within one base of it there is no much larger clone, and no base qualities were kept. From cysteine to phenylalanine, the CDR3 is 14 amino acids long. CDR3 DNA only is kept here, 42 bases in frame from base 1. Cut back by 3 bases and 9 bases, the V and J ends lie 15 bases apart. According to the germline V gene, CDR1 reads SGHVS and CDR2 reads FNYEAQ. This sample is drawn from a study of shared clonotypes between healthy human individuals (dated by TCRdb to 2020 to 2021). A note on the overall study: The cohort comprised two women and a few men aged 18 to 49 years. Per donor, leukapheresis produced somewhere between about 0.9 and 9.5 billion PBMCs. To increase sequencing depth and limit assay-specific biases, different laboratories used diverse techniques to prepare libraries and sequence TCR repertoires. Per donor, three plates each were used for CD4 naive and CD4 memory, two for CD8 naive, and one for CD8 memory. To estimate repertoire size and how much clonotypes are shared between individuals, the study performed deep sequencing of blood TCR repertoires from a few healthy adults.

Study-wide findings and limitations: Sampling was limited to blood, and TCR repertoires in tissue likely differ from TCR repertoires in blood. When a handful of donors were compared, the shared fraction of clonotypes was about 5% for naive CD4, more than 3% for naive CD8, about 2.5% for memory CD4, and approximately 0.4% for memory CD8. Based on pairwise subsampling, the degree of clonotype sharing among donors was expected to be affected by sequencing depth. Naive subsets generally had larger estimated clonotype richness than memory subsets. Rarefaction of sorted-subset datasets indicated incomplete sequencing despite the large sequencing depth. The genetic and exposure-history diversity represented was limited by the small number of donors. Compared with non-shared clonotypes, the clonotypes found in all four sorted-subset donors had higher generation probabilities.

TCR CDR3 regions were amplified from genomic DNA by multiplex PCR using the deep immunoSEQ assay. Genomic DNA extracted from each cell subset was distributed evenly over all wells of several immunoSEQ 96-well plates, and each plate served as one replicate. For sorted subsets, roughly 0.2 ug genomic DNA, equal to 25,000 to 35,000 T cell genomes, was loaded into each replicate PCR. The purified libraries were quantified using a Qubit 3.0 fluorometer, sized with a Bioanalyzer 2100, and then quantified again using the KAPA Library Quantification kit. Every immunoSEQ 96-well plate was sequenced on a dedicated single-read 150-cycle Illumina NextSeq 550 flow cell. The original pipeline was this. Because the immunoSEQ output held only junctional sequences and lacked quality scores, the filtering could not match the filtering applied to full-length reads. Sequences were annotated with PyIR, a Python wrapper for IgBLAST v1.9, using IMGT germline references to assign V/J genes and CDR3. Reads with weak V/J assignments (E-value above 1e-6), missing CDR3, stop codons, out-of-frame junctions, or ambiguous translated residues were removed. V3J clonotypes were defined as sequences sharing an identical inferred V gene, J gene, and CDR3 amino acid sequence. Percentage overlap between repertoires was calculated by dividing the number of shared unique clonotypes by the size of the smaller repertoire. RTK rarefaction, the Chao1 estimator, and Recon v2.1 estimates of unobserved clonotypes were used to assess repertoire richness. For all TCRbeta clonotypes obtained by the gDNA method from a few donors, generation probabilities were computed with OLGA. In TCRdb, the immuneACCESS table is reduced to in-frame sequences with V and J assigned. These tables do not hold every clone; where another copy was compared, an unresolved V gene accounts for under half, and the others remain unexplained. V and J calls and clone size follow that table, whereas D and trimming were derived from the DNA. The sample table contains about 1.9 million clones; only one count was recorded for approximately 92% of them. The top ten constitute 1.5% to 2% of the sample.

For the CD8 naive samples, CD45RO-negative cells were positively selected for CCR7, yielding a CD45RA+CCR7+ population from which TemRA cells were excluded. The donors were healthy, HIV-negative adults who had no recently reported acute infections or vaccinations. Every donor was a Caucasian adult residing in Nashville, Tennessee, USA. Blood was collected by leukapheresis, and PBMCs were isolated by Ficoll-Histopaque density gradient centrifugation and then cryopreserved in liquid nitrogen vapor phase. Analytical flow cytometry was used to check the purity and quantity of each magnetically sorted T cell population. Genomic DNA was isolated from each sorted fraction and quantified by UV absorbance on a Nanodrop 2000c.

The TCR comes from a man aged 18 to 35 in good health. Some clones in this sample may be carry-over from other donors' samples. Sequenced sample: naive CD8+ T cells from PBMCs. According to the study, the label for this sample's cell subset or site signals: CD45RA+CCR7+. The chain is encoded by TRBV7-6 joined to TRBJ2-1; TRBD2 could be the D gene, as 5 bases match. The DNA sequence follows: TGTGCCAGCAGCTTCACGACTAAATCCAGTGAGCAGTTCTTC. This yields the protein CASSFTTKSSEQFF.